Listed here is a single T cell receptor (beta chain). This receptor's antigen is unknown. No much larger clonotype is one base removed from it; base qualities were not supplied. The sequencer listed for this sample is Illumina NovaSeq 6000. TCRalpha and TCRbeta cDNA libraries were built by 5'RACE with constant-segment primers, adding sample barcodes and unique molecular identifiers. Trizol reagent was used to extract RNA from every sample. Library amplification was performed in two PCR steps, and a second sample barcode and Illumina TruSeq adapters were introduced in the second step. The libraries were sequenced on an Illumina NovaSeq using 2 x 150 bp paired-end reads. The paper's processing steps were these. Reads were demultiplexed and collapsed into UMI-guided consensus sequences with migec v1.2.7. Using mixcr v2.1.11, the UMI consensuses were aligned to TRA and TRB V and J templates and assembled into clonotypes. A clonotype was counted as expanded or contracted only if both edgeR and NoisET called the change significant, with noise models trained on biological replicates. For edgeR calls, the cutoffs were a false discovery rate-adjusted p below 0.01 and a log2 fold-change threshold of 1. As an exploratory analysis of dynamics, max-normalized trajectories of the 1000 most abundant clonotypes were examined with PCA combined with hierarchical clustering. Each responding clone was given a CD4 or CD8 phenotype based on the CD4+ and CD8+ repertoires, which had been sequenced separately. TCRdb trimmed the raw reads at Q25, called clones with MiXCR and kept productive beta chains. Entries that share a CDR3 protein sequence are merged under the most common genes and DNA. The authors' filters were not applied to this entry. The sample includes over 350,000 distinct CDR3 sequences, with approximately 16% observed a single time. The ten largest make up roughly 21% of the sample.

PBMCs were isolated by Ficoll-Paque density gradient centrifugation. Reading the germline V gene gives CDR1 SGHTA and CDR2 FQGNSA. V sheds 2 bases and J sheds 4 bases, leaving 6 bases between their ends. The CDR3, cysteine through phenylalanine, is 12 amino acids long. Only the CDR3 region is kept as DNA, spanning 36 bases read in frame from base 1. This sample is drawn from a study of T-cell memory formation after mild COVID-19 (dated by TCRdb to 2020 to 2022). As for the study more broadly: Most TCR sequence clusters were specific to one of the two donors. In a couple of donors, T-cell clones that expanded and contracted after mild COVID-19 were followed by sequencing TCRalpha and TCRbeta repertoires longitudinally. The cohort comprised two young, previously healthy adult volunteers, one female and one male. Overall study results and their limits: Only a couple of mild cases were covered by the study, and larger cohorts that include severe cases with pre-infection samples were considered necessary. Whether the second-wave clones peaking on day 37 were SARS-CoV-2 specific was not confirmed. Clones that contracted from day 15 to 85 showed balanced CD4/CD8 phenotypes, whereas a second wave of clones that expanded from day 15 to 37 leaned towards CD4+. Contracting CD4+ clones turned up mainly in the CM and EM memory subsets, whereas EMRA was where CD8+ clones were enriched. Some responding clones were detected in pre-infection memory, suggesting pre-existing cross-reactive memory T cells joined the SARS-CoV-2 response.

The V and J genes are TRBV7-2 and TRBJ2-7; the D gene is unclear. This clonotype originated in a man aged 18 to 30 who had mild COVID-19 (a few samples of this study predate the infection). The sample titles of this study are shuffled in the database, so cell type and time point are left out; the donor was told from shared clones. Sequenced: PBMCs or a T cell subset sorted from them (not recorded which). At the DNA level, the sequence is TGTGCCAGCAGCTTATCCCAATACGAGCAGTACTTC. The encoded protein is CASSLSQYEQYF.